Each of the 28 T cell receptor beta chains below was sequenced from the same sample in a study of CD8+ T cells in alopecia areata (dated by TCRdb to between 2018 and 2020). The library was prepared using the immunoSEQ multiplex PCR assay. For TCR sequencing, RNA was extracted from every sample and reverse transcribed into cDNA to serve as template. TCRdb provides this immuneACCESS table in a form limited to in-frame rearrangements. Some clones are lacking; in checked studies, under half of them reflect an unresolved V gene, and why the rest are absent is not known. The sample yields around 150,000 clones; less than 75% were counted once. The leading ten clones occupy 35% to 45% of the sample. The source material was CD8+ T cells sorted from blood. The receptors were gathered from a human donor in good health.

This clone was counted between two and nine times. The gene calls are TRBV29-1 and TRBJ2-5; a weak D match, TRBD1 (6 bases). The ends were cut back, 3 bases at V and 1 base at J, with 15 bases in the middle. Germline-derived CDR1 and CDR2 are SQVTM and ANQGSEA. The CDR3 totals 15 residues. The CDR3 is CSVETVRGVQETQYF. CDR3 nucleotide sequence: TGCAGCGTTGAGACGGTCAGGGGAGTCCAAGAGACCCAGTACTTC. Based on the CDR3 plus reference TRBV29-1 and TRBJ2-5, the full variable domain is SAVISQKPSRDICQRGTSLTIQCQVDSQVTMMFWYRQQPGQSLTLIATANQGSEATYESGFVIDKFPISRPNLTFSTLTVSNMSPEDSSIYLCSVETVRGVQETQYFGPGTRLLVL.

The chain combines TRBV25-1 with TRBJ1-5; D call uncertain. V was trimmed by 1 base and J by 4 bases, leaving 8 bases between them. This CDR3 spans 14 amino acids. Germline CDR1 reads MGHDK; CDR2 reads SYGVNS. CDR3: CASSEWDMNQPQHF. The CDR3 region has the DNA TGTGCCAGCAGTGAATGGGATATGAATCAGCCCCAGCATTTT.

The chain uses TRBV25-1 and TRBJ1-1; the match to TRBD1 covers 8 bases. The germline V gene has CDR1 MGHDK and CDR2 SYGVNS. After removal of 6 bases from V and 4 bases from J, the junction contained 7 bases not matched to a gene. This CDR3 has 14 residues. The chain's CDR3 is CASSENRGTTEAFF. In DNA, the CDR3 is TGTGCCAGCAGCGAAAACAGGGGGACCACTGAAGCTTTCTTT.

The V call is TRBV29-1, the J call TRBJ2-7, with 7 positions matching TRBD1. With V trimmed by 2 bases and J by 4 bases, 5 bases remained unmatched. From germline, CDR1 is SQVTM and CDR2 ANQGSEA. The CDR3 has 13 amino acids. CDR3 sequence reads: CSVESDRTYEQYF. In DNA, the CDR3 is TGCAGCGTTGAATCGGACAGGACGTACGAGCAGTACTTC.

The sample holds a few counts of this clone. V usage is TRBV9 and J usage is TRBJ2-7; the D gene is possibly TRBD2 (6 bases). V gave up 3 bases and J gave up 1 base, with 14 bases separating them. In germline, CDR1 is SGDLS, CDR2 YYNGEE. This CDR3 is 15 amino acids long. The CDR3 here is CASSEGLLSSYEQYF. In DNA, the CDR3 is TGTGCCAGCAGCGAGGGACTCCTGTCTTCCTACGAGCAGTACTTC.

CDR3 DNA sequence: TGTGCCAGCAGGTCCCACTCCTACGAGCAGTACTTC. Its protein product is CASRSHSYEQYF. The chain joins TRBV27 to TRBJ2-7; D gene uncertain. CDR3 length: 12 residues. Germline CDR1 reads MNHEY; CDR2 reads SMNVEV (reference sequence). The V end was cut by 6 bases, the J end by 0 bases, with 6 bases between.

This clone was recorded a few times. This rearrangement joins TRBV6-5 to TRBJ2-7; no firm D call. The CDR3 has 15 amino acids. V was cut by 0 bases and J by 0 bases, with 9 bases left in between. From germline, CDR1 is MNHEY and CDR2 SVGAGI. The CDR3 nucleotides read TGTGCCAGCAGTTACTCAACGACGGGCTCCTACGAGCAGTACTTC. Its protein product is CASSYSTTGSYEQYF.

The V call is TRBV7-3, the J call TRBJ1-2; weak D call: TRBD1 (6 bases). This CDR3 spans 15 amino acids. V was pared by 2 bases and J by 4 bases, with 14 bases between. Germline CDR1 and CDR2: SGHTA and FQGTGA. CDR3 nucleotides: TGTGCCAGCAGCTTATACCCGGGGGCCGGCTATGGCTACACCTTC. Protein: CASSLYPGAGYGYTF.

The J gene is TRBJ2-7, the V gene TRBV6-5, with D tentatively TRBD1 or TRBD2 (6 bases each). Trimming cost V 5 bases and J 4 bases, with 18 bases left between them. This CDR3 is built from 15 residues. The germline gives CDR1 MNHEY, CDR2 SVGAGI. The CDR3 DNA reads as TGTGCCAGCAGTCCCGGGACTCCGAGGGGGTACGAGCAGTACTTC. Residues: CASSPGTPRGYEQYF.

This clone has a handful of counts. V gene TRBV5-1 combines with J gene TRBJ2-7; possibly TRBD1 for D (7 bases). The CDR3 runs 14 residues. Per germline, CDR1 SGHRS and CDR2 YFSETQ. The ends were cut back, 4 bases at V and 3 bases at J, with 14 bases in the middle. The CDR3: CASSPFQGGYEQYF. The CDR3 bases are TGCGCCAGCAGCCCATTCCAGGGGGGCTACGAGCAGTACTTC.

The CDR3 loop is CASSPTTGKGTEAFF. The CDR3 DNA reads as TGTGCCAGCAGCCCCACGACAGGGAAGGGCACTGAAGCTTTCTTT. This chain uses TRBV9 with TRBJ1-1, with 7 bases lining up with TRBD1. Trimming at V came to 4 bases and at J to 4 bases, leaving 10 bases not matched to a gene. The CDR3 spans 15 residues. CDR1 SGDLS and CDR2 YYNGEE come from the germline V gene.

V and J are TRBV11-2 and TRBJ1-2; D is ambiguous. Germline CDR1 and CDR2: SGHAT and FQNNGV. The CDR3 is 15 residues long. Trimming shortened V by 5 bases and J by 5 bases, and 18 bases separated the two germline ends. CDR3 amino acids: CASSVGRNVPYGYTF. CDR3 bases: TGTGCCAGCAGCGTCGGGAGAAACGTCCCTTATGGCTACACCTTC. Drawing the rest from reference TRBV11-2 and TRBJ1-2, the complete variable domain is EAGVAQSPRYKIIEKRQSVAFWCNPISGHATLYWYQQILGQGPKLLIQFQNNGVVDDSQLPKDRFSAERLKGVDSTLKIQPAKLEDSAVYLCASSVGRNVPYGYTFGSGTRLTVV.

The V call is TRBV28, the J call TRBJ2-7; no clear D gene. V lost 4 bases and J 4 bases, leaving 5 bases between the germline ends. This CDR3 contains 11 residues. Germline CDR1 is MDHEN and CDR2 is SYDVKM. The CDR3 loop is CASSSRYEQYF. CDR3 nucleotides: TGTGCCAGCAGTTCCCGGTACGAGCAGTACTTC.

The CDR3 region has the DNA TGCAGCGTTGCCCATGGAGGGAACACTGAAGCTTTCTTT. Translation gives CSVAHGGNTEAFF. The chain employs TRBV29-1 and TRBJ1-1; D unresolved. CDR3 length equals 13 residues. With 4 bases removed from V and 1 base from J, the gap between germline ends came to 10 bases. The germline gives CDR1 SQVTM, CDR2 ANQGSEA. The full variable domain, in which reference TRBV29-1 and TRBJ1-1 provide the parts outside the CDR3, is SAVISQKPSRDICQRGTSLTIQCQVDSQVTMMFWYRQQPGQSLTLIATANQGSEATYESGFVIDKFPISRPNLTFSTLTVSNMSPEDSSIYLCSVAHGGNTEAFFGQGTRLTVV.

CDR3 protein: CASSLYGSSQETQYF. As DNA, the CDR3 is TGTGCCAGCAGCCTCTATGGATCAAGTCAGGAGACCCAGTACTTC. The rearrangement links TRBV7-8 to TRBJ2-5; D ambiguous. V lost 5 bases, J lost 5 bases, and 18 bases lay in between. Germline CDR1 reads SGHVS; CDR2 reads FQNEAQ. This CDR3 contains 15 residues. The whole variable domain, remainder taken from reference TRBV7-8 and TRBJ2-5, is GAGVSQSPRYKVAKRGQDVALRCDPISGHVSLFWYQQALGQGPEFLTYFQNEAQLDKSGLPSDRFFAERPEGSVSTLKIQRTQQEDSAVYLCASSLYGSSQETQYFGPGTRLLVL.

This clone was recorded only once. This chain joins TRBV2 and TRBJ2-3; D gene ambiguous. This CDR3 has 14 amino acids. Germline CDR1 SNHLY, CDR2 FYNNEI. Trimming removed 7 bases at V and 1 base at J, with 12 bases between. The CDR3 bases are TGTGCCAGCAACGGTGATTGGGGCACAGATACGCAGTATTTT. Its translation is CASNGDWGTDTQYF.

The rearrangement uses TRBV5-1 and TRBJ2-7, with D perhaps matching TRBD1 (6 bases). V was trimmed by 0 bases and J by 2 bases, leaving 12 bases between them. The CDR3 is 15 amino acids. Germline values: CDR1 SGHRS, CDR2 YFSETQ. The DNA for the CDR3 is TGCGCCAGCAGCTTGGTCGTCGGGACAACCTACGAGCAGTACTTC. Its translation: CASSLVVGTTYEQYF.

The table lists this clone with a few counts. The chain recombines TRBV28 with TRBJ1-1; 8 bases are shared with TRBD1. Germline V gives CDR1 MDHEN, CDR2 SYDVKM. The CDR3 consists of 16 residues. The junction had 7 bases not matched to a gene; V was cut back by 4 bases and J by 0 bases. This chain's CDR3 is CASSWTGISMNTEAFF. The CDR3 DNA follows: TGTGCCAGCAGTTGGACAGGGATTTCCATGAACACTGAAGCTTTCTTT.

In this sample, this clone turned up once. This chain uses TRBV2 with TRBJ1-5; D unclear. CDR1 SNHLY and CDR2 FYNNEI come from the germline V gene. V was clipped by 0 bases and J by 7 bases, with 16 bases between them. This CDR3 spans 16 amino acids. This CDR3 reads CASSEAWSRPEQPQHF. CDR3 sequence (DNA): TGTGCCAGCAGTGAAGCGTGGTCCAGACCCGAGCAGCCCCAGCATTTT.

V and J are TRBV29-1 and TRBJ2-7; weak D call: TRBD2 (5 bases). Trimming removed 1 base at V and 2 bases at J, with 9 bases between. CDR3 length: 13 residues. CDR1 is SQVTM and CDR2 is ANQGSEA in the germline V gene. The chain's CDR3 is CSVEGRRAYEQYF. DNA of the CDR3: TGCAGCGTTGAAGGGAGGCGAGCCTACGAGCAGTACTTC.

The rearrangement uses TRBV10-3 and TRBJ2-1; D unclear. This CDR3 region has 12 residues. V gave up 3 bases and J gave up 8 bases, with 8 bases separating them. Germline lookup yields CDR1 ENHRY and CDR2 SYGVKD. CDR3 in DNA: TGTGCCATCAGTGAACGTACGGATGAGCAGTTCTTC. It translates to CAISERTDEQFF.

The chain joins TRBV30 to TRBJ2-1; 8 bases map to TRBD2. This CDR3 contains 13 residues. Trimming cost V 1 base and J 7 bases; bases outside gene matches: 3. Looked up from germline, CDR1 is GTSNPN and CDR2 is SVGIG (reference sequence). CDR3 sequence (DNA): TGTGCCTGGAGTGCCGGGACTAGAAATGAGCAGTTCTTC. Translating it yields CAWSAGTRNEQFF.

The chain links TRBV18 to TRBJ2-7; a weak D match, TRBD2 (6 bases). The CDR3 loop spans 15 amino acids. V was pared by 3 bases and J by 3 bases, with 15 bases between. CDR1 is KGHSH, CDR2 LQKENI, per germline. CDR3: CASSPRDGRHYEQYF. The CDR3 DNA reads TGTGCCAGCTCACCGCGGGACGGCCGCCACTACGAGCAGTACTTC. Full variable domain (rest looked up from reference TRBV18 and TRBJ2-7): NAGVMQNPRHLVRRRGQEARLRCSPMKGHSHVYWYRQLPEEGLKFMVYLQKENIIDESGMPKERFSAEFPKEGPSILRIQQVVRGDSAAYFCASSPRDGRHYEQYFGPGTRLTVT.

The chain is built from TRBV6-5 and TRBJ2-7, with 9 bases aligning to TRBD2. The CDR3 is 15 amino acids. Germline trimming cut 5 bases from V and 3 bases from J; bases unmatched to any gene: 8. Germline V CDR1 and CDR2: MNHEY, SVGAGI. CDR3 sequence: CASSLSGSGLYEQYF. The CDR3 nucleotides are TGTGCCAGCAGTCTTAGCGGGAGTGGTCTCTACGAGCAGTACTTC.

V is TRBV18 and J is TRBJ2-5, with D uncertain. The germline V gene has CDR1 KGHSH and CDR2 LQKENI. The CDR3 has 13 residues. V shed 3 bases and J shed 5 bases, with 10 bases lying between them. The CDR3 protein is CASSPMVGETQYF. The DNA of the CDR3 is TGTGCCAGCTCACCGATGGTAGGTGAGACCCAGTACTTC.

The CDR3 nucleotides are TGTGCCAGTAGTATGTGGCAGAACTATGGCTACACCTTC. Its protein product is CASSMWQNYGYTF. This rearrangement joins TRBV19 to TRBJ1-2; no clear D. The germline CDR1 and CDR2 sequences are LNHDA and SQIVND (reference sequence). V gave up 3 bases and J gave up 2 bases, with 7 bases separating them. The CDR3 has 13 residues.

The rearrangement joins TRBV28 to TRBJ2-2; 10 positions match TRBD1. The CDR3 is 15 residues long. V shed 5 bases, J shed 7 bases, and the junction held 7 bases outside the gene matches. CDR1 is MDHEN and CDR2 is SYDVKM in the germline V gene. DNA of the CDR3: TGTGCCAGCAGTCCCGACAGGGGGCTGGACGGGGAGCTGTTTTTT. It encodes CASSPDRGLDGELFF.

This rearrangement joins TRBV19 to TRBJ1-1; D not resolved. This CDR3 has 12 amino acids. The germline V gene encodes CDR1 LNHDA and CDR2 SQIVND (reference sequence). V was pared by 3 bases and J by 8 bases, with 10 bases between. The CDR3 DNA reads TGTGCCAGTAGTATTCCCGGATCGGAAGCTTTCTTT. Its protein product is CASSIPGSEAFF.